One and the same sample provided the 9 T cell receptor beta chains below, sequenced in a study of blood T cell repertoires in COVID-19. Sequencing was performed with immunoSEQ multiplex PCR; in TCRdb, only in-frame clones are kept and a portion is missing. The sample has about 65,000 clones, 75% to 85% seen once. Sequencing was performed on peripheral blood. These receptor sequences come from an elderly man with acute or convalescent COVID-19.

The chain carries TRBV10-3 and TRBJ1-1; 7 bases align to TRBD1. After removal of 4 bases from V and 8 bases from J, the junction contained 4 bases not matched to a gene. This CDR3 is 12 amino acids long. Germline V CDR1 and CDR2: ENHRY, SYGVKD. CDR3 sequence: CAISVQGREAFF. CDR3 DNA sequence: TGTGCCATCAGTGTACAGGGGAGGGAAGCTTTCTTT.

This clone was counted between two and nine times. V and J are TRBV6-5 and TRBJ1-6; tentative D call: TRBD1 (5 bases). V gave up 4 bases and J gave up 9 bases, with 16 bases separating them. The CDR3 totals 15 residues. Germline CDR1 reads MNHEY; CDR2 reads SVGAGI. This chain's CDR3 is CASSSAAEGSSPLHF. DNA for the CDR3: TGTGCCAGCAGTTCTGCGGCGGAGGGGAGTTCACCCCTCCACTTT.

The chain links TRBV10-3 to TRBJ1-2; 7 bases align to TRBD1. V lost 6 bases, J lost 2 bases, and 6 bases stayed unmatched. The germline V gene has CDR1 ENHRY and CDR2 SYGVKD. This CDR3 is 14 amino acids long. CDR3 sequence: CAISEGTANYGYTF. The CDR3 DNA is TGTGCCATCAGCGAAGGGACAGCAAACTATGGCTACACCTTC.

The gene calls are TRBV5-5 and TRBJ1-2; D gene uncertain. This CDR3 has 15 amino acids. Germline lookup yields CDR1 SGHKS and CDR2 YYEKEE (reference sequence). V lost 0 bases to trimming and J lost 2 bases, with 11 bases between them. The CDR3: CASSLDVTSNYGYTF. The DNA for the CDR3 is TGTGCCAGCAGCTTGGACGTGACATCCAACTATGGCTACACCTTC.

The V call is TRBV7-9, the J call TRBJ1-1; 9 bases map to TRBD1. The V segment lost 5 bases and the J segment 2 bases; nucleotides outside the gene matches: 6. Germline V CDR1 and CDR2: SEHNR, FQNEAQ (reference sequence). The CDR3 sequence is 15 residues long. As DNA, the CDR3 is TGTGCCAGCAGCCCCCGACAGGGGGTAAACACTGAAGCTTTCTTT. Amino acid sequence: CASSPRQGVNTEAFF.

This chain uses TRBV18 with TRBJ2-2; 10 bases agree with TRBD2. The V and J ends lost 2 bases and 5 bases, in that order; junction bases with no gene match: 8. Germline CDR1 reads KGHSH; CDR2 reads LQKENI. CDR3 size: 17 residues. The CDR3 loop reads CASSPSVGLARTGELFF. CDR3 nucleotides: TGTGCCAGCTCACCATCGGTGGGACTAGCGAGGACCGGGGAGCTGTTTTTT.

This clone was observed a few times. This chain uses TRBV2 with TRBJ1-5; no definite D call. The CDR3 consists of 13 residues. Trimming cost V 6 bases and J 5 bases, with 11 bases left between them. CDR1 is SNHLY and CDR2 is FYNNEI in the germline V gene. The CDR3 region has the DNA TGTGCCAGCAGGCGGGAGGTTGATCAGCCCCAGCATTTT. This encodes CASRREVDQPQHF. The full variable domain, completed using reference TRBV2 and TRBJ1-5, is EPEVTQTPSHQVTQMGQEVILRCVPISNHLYFYWYRQILGQKVEFLVSFYNNEISEKSEIFDDQFSVERPDGSNFTLKIRSTKLEDSAMYFCASRREVDQPQHFGDGTRLSIL.

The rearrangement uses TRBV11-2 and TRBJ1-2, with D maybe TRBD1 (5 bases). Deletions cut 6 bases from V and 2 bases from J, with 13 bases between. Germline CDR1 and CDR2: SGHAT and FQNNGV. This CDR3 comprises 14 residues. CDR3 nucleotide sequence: TGTGCCAGCAGACTGCCGGGGGGAAACTATGGCTACACCTTC. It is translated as CASRLPGGNYGYTF.

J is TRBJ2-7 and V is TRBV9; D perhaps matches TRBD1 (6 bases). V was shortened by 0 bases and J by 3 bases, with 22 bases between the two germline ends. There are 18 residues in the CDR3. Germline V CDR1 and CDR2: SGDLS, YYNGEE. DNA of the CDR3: TGTGCCAGCAGCGTAGCTCCAGGGGCAGAAGCTTGGGTCTACGAGCAGTACTTC. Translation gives CASSVAPGAEAWVYEQYF.